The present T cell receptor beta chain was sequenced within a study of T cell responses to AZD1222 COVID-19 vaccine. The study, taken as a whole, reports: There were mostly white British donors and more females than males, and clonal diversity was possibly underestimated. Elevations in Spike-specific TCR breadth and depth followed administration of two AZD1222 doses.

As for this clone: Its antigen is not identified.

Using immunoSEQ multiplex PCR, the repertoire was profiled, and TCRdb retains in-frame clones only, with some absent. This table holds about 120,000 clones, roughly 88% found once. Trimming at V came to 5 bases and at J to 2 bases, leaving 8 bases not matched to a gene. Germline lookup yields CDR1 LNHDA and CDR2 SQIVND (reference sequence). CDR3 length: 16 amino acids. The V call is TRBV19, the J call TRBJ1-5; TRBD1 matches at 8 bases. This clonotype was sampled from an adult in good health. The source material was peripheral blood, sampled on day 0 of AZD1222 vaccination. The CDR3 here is CASSLQGARGNQPQHF. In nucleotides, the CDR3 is TGTGCCAGTAGTCTTCAGGGGGCGCGCGGCAATCAGCCCCAGCATTTT. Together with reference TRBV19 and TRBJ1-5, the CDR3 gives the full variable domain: DGGITQSPKYLFRKEGQNVTLSCEQNLNHDAMYWYRQDPGQGLRLIYYSQIVNDFQKGDIAEGYSVSREKKESFPLTVTSAQKNPTAFYLCASSLQGARGNQPQHFGDGTRLSIL.